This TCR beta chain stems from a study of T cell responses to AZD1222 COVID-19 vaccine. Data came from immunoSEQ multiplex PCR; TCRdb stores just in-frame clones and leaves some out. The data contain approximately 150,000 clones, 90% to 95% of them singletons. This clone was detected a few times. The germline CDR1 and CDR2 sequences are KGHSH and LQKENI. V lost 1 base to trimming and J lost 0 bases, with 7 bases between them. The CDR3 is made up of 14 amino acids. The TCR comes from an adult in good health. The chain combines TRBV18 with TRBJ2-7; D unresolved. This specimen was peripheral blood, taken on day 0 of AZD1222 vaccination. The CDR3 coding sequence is TGTGCCAGCTCACCACGGGTGAGCTCCTACGAGCAGTACTTC. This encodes CASSPRVSSYEQYF.